The 24 T cell receptor beta chains listed next were all sequenced from one sample in a study of cytomegalovirus exposure and HLA in healthy donors. PCR employed 60 Vbeta and 13 Jbeta primers. Measured with immunoSEQ multiplex PCR; TCRdb has only the in-frame clones, and not every one. The listing contains 75,000 to 95,000 clones. Material for sequencing was PBMCs. The source of these receptors is a woman aged 60 to 75 in good health and CMV-seronegative.

The V and J genes are TRBV10-3 and TRBJ2-5, with 7 positions matching TRBD1. This CDR3 has 15 amino acids. Germline V gene lookup returns CDR1 ENHRY and CDR2 SYGVKD. The V gene end was trimmed by 10 bases and the J gene end by 3 bases; junction bases not matched to a gene: 14. The CDR3 DNA reads as TGTGCCACCCGATCCACGGCCCAGGGGGAAGAGACCCAGTACTTC. This encodes CATRSTAQGEETQYF.

The chain employs TRBV6-4 and TRBJ2-3, with D possibly TRBD2 on 6 matching bases. Germline CDR1 is MRHNA and CDR2 is SNTAGT. Deletions cut 1 base from V and 0 bases from J, with 8 bases between. This CDR3 has 15 residues. CDR3 residues: CASSDLGGSTDTQYF. DNA of the CDR3: TGTGCCAGCAGTGACTTGGGGGGAAGCACAGATACGCAGTATTTT.

The V call is TRBV10-3, the J call TRBJ1-2; no clear D. The CDR3 length is 16 residues. Trimming pared 5 bases from V and 5 bases from J, leaving 21 bases between. The germline V gene encodes CDR1 ENHRY and CDR2 SYGVKD. CDR3 sequence reads: CAISPGMAETKYGYTF. CDR3 sequence (DNA): TGTGCCATCAGTCCGGGAATGGCAGAAACAAAGTATGGCTACACCTTC.

J is TRBJ2-1 and V is TRBV5-1, with 9 bases fitting TRBD1. Per the germline V gene, CDR1 is SGHRS and CDR2 is YFSETQ. J was trimmed by 15 bases and V by 3 bases; bases with no gene match: 7. CDR3 length: 12 residues. This chain's CDR3 is CASSWTGVEVFF. The CDR3 DNA follows: TGCGCCAGCAGCTGGACAGGGGTGGAGGTGTTCTTC.

This sequence joins TRBV10-3 and TRBJ2-5; 8 bases match TRBD2. The J call may be mistaken, given a closer DNA end match to TRBJ2-7. The CDR3 extends over 13 amino acids. Germline lookup yields CDR1 ENHRY and CDR2 SYGVKD. CDR3 residues: CAARGGLVYEQYF. DNA for the CDR3: TGTGCCGCCCGGGGGGGACTAGTGTACGAGCAGTACTTC.

The chain links TRBV9 to TRBJ2-5; D perhaps matches TRBD2 (5 bases). The germline CDR1 and CDR2 sequences are SGDLS and YYNGEE. Trimming shortened V by 0 bases and J by 3 bases, and 12 bases separated the two germline ends. The length of the CDR3 is 15 residues. Written as DNA, the CDR3 is TGTGCCAGCAGCGTAGACGGGAATTCCGAAGAGACCCAGTACTTC. The encoded protein is CASSVDGNSEETQYF.

The rearrangement uses TRBV19 and TRBJ2-1, with TRBD2 identical over 7 bases. V shed 5 bases and J 2 bases; nucleotides not matched to a gene: 6. Germline V gene lookup returns CDR1 LNHDA and CDR2 SQIVND (reference sequence). The CDR3 contains 15 residues. Here the CDR3 DNA reads TGTGCCAGTAGTGGTCTAGCGGCCCCCTACAATGAGCAGTTCTTC. It specifies CASSGLAAPYNEQFF.

The chain couples TRBV10-3 to TRBJ2-7, with TRBD1 identical over 8 bases. Per germline, CDR1 ENHRY and CDR2 SYGVKD. This CDR3 contains 16 residues. V shed 3 bases, J shed 0 bases, and the junction held 7 bases outside the gene matches. CDR3 residues: CAISEGTGLDSYEQYF. The CDR3 nucleotides read TGTGCCATCAGTGAAGGGACAGGACTCGACTCCTACGAGCAGTACTTC.

This chain connects TRBV2 to TRBJ2-1; D is perhaps TRBD1 (6 bases). V lost 8 bases to trimming and J lost 2 bases, with 16 bases between them. CDR1 is SNHLY and CDR2 is FYNNEI in the germline V gene. The CDR3 has 15 residues. For the CDR3, the DNA is TGTGCCAGCGGTAGAAGGGGACAAACCTACAATGAGCAGTTCTTC. It yields the protein CASGRRGQTYNEQFF.

The genes are TRBV27 and TRBJ2-5; weak D call: TRBD1 (5 bases). V lost 5 bases to trimming and J lost 1 base, with 11 bases between them. The CDR3 loop spans 14 amino acids. Germline V gene sequence: CDR1 MNHEY, CDR2 SMNVEV (reference sequence). The CDR3 DNA follows: TGTGCCAGCAGTGCTAGGGGTGTCCAAGAGACCCAGTACTTC. Amino acids: CASSARGVQETQYF.

This chain links TRBV28 with TRBJ2-5; a weak D match, TRBD1 (7 bases). The J call could be wrong; TRBJ2-7 is a better fit for the DNA end. The CDR3 has 14 amino acids. Germline V CDR1 and CDR2: MDHEN, SYDVKM. This CDR3 reads CASSFQGGSYEQYF. DNA for the CDR3: TGTGCCAGCAGTTTCCAGGGGGGCTCCTACGAGCAGTACTTC.

The rearrangement uses TRBV29-1 and TRBJ2-1; the match to TRBD2 covers 7 bases. The V and J ends lost 4 bases and 7 bases, in that order; junction bases with no gene match: 10. The CDR3 extends over 14 amino acids. The germline CDR1 and CDR2 sequences are SQVTM and ANQGSEA. As DNA, the CDR3 is TGCAGCGTTGTTGCTAGCGGCTCCTGGAATGAGCAGTTCTTC. This codes for CSVVASGSWNEQFF.

The chain carries TRBV6-1 and TRBJ2-3; TRBD2 matches at 14 bases. The CDR3 consists of 18 residues. Per the germline V gene, CDR1 is MNHNS and CDR2 is SASEGT. With V trimmed by 3 bases and J by 14 bases, 19 bases remained unmatched. CDR3 bases: TGTGCCAGCAGTGATACCCTAGCCCTGGGACTAGCGGGAGTGGTTTGGTATTTT. Its protein product is CASSDTLALGLAGVVWYF.

The chain recombines TRBV6-5 with TRBJ1-1; a weak D match, TRBD1 (5 bases). V was cut by 4 bases and J by 9 bases, with 15 bases left in between. Germline assignment: CDR1 MNHEY and CDR2 SVGAGI. The CDR3 totals 13 residues. The DNA for the CDR3 is TGTGCCAGCAGTTCGACCATTAAGGGGAAAGCTTTCTTT. Protein sequence: CASSSTIKGKAFF.

V and J are TRBV21-1 and TRBJ2-6; no check of the table's D call, TRBD1, against the DNA was made. TRBV21-1 is a recognized pseudogene. The CDR3 runs to 16 residues. The CDR3 sequence: CASSKGGHSGANVLTF. The CDR3 nucleotides read TGTGCCAGCAGCAAAGGGGGACACTCTGGGGCCAACGTCCTGACTTTC.

The V and J genes are TRBV5-8 and TRBJ2-7, with D possibly being TRBD1 (5 bases). CDR3 length equals 12 residues. Germline-derived CDR1 and CDR2 are SGHTS and YDEGEE. V was pared by 4 bases and J by 6 bases, with 11 bases between. CDR3 nucleotides: TGTGCCAGCAGCCCCCAGGGATCCGAGCAGTACTTC. Amino acids: CASSPQGSEQYF.

The J gene is TRBJ2-5, the V gene TRBV30; TRBD1 agrees at 9 bases. The CDR3 totals 15 residues. Germline trimming cut 0 bases from V and 5 bases from J; bases unmatched to any gene: 7. CDR1 and CDR2 from the germline V gene are GTSNPN and SVGIG (reference sequence). CDR3 in DNA: TGTGCCTGGAGTGTACTTGACAGGGGGAAGGAGACCCAGTACTTC. The encoded protein is CAWSVLDRGKETQYF. Full variable domain (remainder filled in from reference TRBV30 and TRBJ2-5): SQTIHQWPATLVQPVGSPLSLECTVEGTSNPNLYWYRQAAGRGLQLLFYSVGIGQISSEVPQNLSASRPQDRQFILSSKKLLLSDSGFYLCAWSVLDRGKETQYFGPGTRLLVL.

CDR3 nucleotide sequence: TGTGCCAGCAGCTCCGGGACAGGGGGCTACGCGGCGAGTCAGCCCCAGCATTTT. It encodes CASSSGTGGYAASQPQHF. V and J are TRBV28 and TRBJ1-5; the match to TRBD1 covers 12 bases. Looked up from germline, CDR1 is MDHEN and CDR2 is SYDVKM. CDR3 length equals 18 residues. Germline trimming cut 6 bases from V and 6 bases from J; bases unmatched to any gene: 15.

This chain links TRBV7-6 with TRBJ2-2; a possible D gene is TRBD1 (5 bases). There are 13 residues in the CDR3. V shed 6 bases and J shed 2 bases, with 7 bases lying between them. Germline values: CDR1 SGHVS, CDR2 FNYEAQ. The DNA of the CDR3 is TGTGCCAGCAGGCAGGGCAACACCGGGGAGCTGTTTTTT. This sequence encodes CASRQGNTGELFF.

The chain uses TRBV2 and TRBJ2-6; D is unclear. Germline-derived CDR1 and CDR2 are SNHLY and FYNNEI. The V end was cut by 3 bases, the J end by 2 bases, with 8 bases between. The CDR3 sequence is 15 residues long. CDR3 bases: TGTGCCAGCAGTGACCGTGTTACTGGGGCCAACGTCCTGACTTTC. Translation: CASSDRVTGANVLTF.

This rearrangement joins TRBV10-1 to TRBJ1-1; the D gene is possibly TRBD1 (6 bases). There are 13 residues in the CDR3. CDR1 WNHNN and CDR2 SYGVQD come from the germline V gene (reference sequence). Deletions cut 6 bases from V and 11 bases from J, with 19 bases between. The CDR3 DNA follows: TGCGCCAGCAGCGACGCCGGGCAGGGGCAGGCTTTCTTT. It encodes CASSDAGQGQAFF.

This chain connects TRBV5-6 to TRBJ2-1, with a possible D match to TRBD2 (6 bases). Trimming stripped 2 bases from V and 0 bases from J, with 21 bases between. The CDR3 has 19 residues. Germline CDR1 SGHDT, CDR2 YYEEEE. Here the CDR3 reads CASSFSSRFAGSSYNEQFF. The CDR3 nucleotides read TGTGCCAGCAGCTTCTCCTCTCGTTTCGCGGGAAGCTCCTACAATGAGCAGTTCTTC.

The rearrangement uses TRBV5-6 and TRBJ2-5; TRBD2 matches 11 bases. Trimming at V came to 3 bases and at J to 5 bases, leaving 9 bases not matched to a gene. The CDR3 is 16 residues long. The germline gives CDR1 SGHDT, CDR2 YYEEEE. The CDR3 nucleotides are TGTGCCAGCAGCTCGATGGGACTAGCGGCGATGGAGACCCAGTACTTC. This sequence encodes CASSSMGLAAMETQYF.

Regarding this clone: One end of the junction does not line up with germline, which may come from a read error. The gene calls are TRBV10-2 and TRBJ2-1, with 11 positions matching TRBD2. Looked up from germline, CDR1 is WSHSY and CDR2 is SAAADI. The CDR3 consists of 19 residues. The CDR3 sequence: CASSESRSGRANRYNEQLF. The DNA of the CDR3 is TGCGCCAGCAGTGAGTCGCGTAGCGGGAGGGCCAATAGGTACAATGAGCAGCTCTTC.